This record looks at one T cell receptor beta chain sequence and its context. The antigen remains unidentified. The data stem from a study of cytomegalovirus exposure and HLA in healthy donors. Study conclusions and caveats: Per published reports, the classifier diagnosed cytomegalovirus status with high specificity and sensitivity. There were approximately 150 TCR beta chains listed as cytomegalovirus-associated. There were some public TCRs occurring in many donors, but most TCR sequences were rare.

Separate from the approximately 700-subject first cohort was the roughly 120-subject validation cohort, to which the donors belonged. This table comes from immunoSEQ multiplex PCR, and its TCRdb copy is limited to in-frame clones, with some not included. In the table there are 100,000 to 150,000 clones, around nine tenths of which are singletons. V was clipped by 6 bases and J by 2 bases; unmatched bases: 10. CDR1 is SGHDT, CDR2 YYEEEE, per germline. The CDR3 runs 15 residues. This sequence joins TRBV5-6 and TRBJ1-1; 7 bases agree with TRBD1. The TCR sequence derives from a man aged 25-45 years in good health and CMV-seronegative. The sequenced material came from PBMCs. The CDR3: CASTRLQGLNTEAFF. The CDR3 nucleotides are TGTGCCAGCACCCGACTACAGGGGCTCAACACTGAAGCTTTCTTT.